One T cell receptor (beta chain) is described in this entry. Its antigen is not identified. The data are from a study of identical twins. In germline, CDR1 is LGHDT, CDR2 YNNKEL (reference sequence). V was clipped by 0 bases and J by 9 bases, with 9 bases between them. This CDR3 contains 13 residues. Template switching created a universal primer site, and the cDNA included unique molecular identifiers. TCRdb re-analysed the 5' RACE reads in MiXCR, keeping a single row per CDR3 protein. The sample contains hundreds of thousands of distinct CDR3 sequences, 9% to 15% of which appear only once. Study observations and caveats: Out-of-frame TCR alpha sharing observed in monozygotic twins exceeded model estimates. Zero-insertion analyses might be partly confounded by invariant T cells like MAIT and iNKT. Weaker excess sharing between twins was seen in beta out-of-frame sequences.

This sample was shared with a second study, whose subject was yellow fever vaccine responses in identical twins.

Sequencing used CD8+ T cells sorted from blood. The TCR was taken from a young woman in good health. The chain uses TRBV3-1 and TRBJ2-1; tentatively, D is TRBD2 (5 bases). CDR3 residues: CASSQEREFEQFF. The CDR3 DNA follows: TGTGCCAGCAGCCAAGAGAGGGAGTTTGAGCAGTTCTTC.